What follows are 19 T cell receptor beta chains derived from one specimen sequenced in a study of blood T cell repertoires in COVID-19 (TCRdb year 2020). The protocol used for the library was the immunoSEQ multiplex PCR assay. TCRdb holds this immuneACCESS table with in-frame rearrangements only. Some clones are missing; in checked studies, unresolved V genes explain under half, and the rest has no known cause. The sample table contains 310,000 or so clones; only one count was recorded for 86% of them. Of the sample, 1.6% is held by the ten largest clones. Sequencing was performed on peripheral blood. Source of these receptors: a woman aged 45 to 65 with acute or convalescent COVID-19.

The chain has TRBV28 and TRBJ1-5; D call uncertain. Germline lookup yields CDR1 MDHEN and CDR2 SYDVKM. This CDR3 has 14 amino acids. V was clipped by 1 base and J by 5 bases, with 9 bases between them. The chain's CDR3 is CASSLSSSHQPQHF. CDR3 in DNA: TGTGCCAGCAGTTTATCCTCGAGCCATCAGCCCCAGCATTTT.

The J gene is TRBJ1-5, the V gene TRBV24-1; 9 bases are a match to TRBD1. The germline CDR1 and CDR2 sequences are KGHDR and SFDVKD. Unmatched junction bases numbered 11, after V lost 0 bases and J lost 6 bases. This CDR3 is 18 amino acids long. CDR3: CATSDLWDRVPHCQPQHF. The DNA of the CDR3 is TGTGCCACCAGTGATTTGTGGGACAGGGTACCCCACTGTCAGCCCCAGCATTTT.

The gene calls are TRBV7-2 and TRBJ2-5; TRBD2 agrees at 7 bases. V trimming: 2 bases; J trimming: 4 bases; junction bases outside the gene matches: 7. The CDR3 covers 15 residues. Germline CDR1 SGHTA, CDR2 FQGNSA. CDR3 nucleotides: TGTGCCAGCAGCTTAATGGGGGGGGATTCAGAGACCCAGTACTTC. Translating gives CASSLMGGDSETQYF.

The rearrangement links TRBV9 to TRBJ2-1; 11 bases fit TRBD1. The CDR3 totals 15 residues. CDR1 is SGDLS, CDR2 YYNGEE, per germline. J gave up 8 bases and V 1 base, and 5 bases lay outside the gene matches. Here the CDR3 DNA reads TGTGCCAGCAGCGTAATGGGACAGGGGGGCGATGAGCAGTTCTTC. Protein sequence: CASSVMGQGGDEQFF.

This clone has a handful of counts. The rearrangement uses TRBV7-2 and TRBJ1-4, with 12 bases that match TRBD1. Germline CDR1 reads SGHTA; CDR2 reads FQGNSA. CDR3 length: 16 residues. J was trimmed by 8 bases and V by 2 bases; bases with no gene match: 6. Here the CDR3 DNA reads TGTGCCAGCAGCTTAACGGGACAGGGGGCTCAAGAAAAACTGTTTTTT. This translates into CASSLTGQGAQEKLFF. Supplemented by reference TRBV7-2 and TRBJ1-4, the full variable domain reads GAGVSQSPSNKVTEKGKDVELRCDPISGHTALYWYRQSLGQGLEFLIYFQGNSAPDKSGLPSDRFSAERTGGSVSTLTIQRTQQEDSAVYLCASSLTGQGAQEKLFFGSGTQLSVL.

The rearrangement links TRBV12-3 or TRBV12-4 to TRBJ1-1, with D possibly matching TRBD1 (5 bases). This CDR3 has 12 amino acids. The V gene lost 3 bases and the J gene lost 8 bases, with 10 bases spanning the gap. The CDR3 sequence is CASSFIGGEAFF. CDR3 DNA: TGTGCCAGCAGTTTCATCGGGGGGGAAGCTTTCTTT.

The genes are TRBV19 and TRBJ2-5; possible D gene TRBD2, 5 bases. There are 14 residues in the CDR3. Germline CDR1 and CDR2: LNHDA and SQIVND (reference sequence). The ends were cut back, 3 bases at V and 5 bases at J, with 13 bases in the middle. CDR3: CASSIPGYGETQYF. The CDR3 DNA reads as TGTGCCAGTAGTATTCCGGGGTATGGGGAGACCCAGTACTTC.

As for this clone: The junction does not match germline at one end; this may be a read error. The chain links TRBV5-1 to TRBJ1-3; 8 bases agree with TRBD1. Germline V lookup: CDR1 SGHRS, CDR2 YFSETQ. The CDR3 covers 14 residues. Written as DNA, the CDR3 is TGCGCCAGCAGCTCCGGGACAGGTTCGGGTCTATGGGACTTT. Translated: CASSSGTGSGLWDF.

This chain uses TRBV4-3 with TRBJ2-7; 8 bases align to TRBD2. Germline trimming cut 4 bases from V and 3 bases from J; bases unmatched to any gene: 8. The CDR3 loop spans 15 amino acids. Germline lookup yields CDR1 LGHNA and CDR2 YSLEER. CDR3 protein: CASSPGIAGLYEQYF. In nucleotides, the CDR3 is TGCGCCAGCAGCCCAGGAATAGCGGGACTCTACGAGCAGTACTTC.

This chain connects TRBV7-2 to TRBJ2-1; 13 bases line up with TRBD2. Trimming removed 3 bases from V and 0 bases from J; junction bases left unmatched: 2. This CDR3 has 17 residues. Germline-derived CDR1 and CDR2 are SGHTA and FQGNSA. CDR3: CASSFRTSGSSYNEQFF. CDR3 DNA sequence: TGTGCCAGCAGCTTCAGGACTAGCGGGAGCTCCTACAATGAGCAGTTCTTC.

The gene calls are TRBV7-8 and TRBJ2-3, with 12 bases that match TRBD2. CDR3 length: 17 amino acids. Germline V gives CDR1 SGHVS, CDR2 FQNEAQ. After removal of 1 base from V and 4 bases from J, the junction contained 6 bases not matched to a gene. Here the CDR3 reads CASSLEGLAGISDTQYF. CDR3 in DNA: TGTGCCAGCAGCTTAGAGGGACTAGCGGGTATCTCAGATACGCAGTATTTT. The whole variable domain, remainder taken from reference TRBV7-8 and TRBJ2-3, is GAGVSQSPRYKVAKRGQDVALRCDPISGHVSLFWYQQALGQGPEFLTYFQNEAQLDKSGLPSDRFFAERPEGSVSTLKIQRTQQEDSAVYLCASSLEGLAGISDTQYFGPGTRLTVL.

The V and J genes are TRBV6-4 and TRBJ1-1, with 8 bases identical to TRBD1. Germline V gene lookup returns CDR1 MRHNA and CDR2 SNTAGT. This CDR3 contains 16 residues. V gave up 8 bases and J gave up 3 bases; unmatched junction bases: 14. CDR3 sequence reads: CASWNPRDRRDTEAFF. CDR3 DNA: TGTGCCAGCTGGAATCCCCGGGACAGGAGAGACACTGAAGCTTTCTTT.

This clone was observed once. V and J are TRBV19 and TRBJ2-1, with D possibly being TRBD1 (6 bases). V was trimmed by 4 bases and J by 0 bases, leaving 10 bases between them. CDR3 length equals 15 residues. Germline V gene data show CDR1 as LNHDA and CDR2 as SQIVND (reference sequence). The CDR3 spells CASSTDRSSYNEQFF. The DNA for the CDR3 is TGTGCCAGTAGTACCGACAGGAGCTCCTACAATGAGCAGTTCTTC.

With respect to this clone: Distinct nucleotide sequences in the sample also encode this CDR3. V usage is TRBV28 and J usage is TRBJ1-2; D not certain. Germline V lookup: CDR1 MDHEN, CDR2 SYDVKM. This CDR3 spans 12 amino acids. Trimming shortened V by 2 bases and J by 4 bases, and 5 bases separated the two germline ends. CDR3 in amino acids: CASSLAGYGYTF. DNA of the CDR3: TGTGCCAGCAGTTTAGCAGGCTATGGCTACACCTTC.

The V and J genes are TRBV27 and TRBJ2-6, with D maybe TRBD1 (7 bases). Germline V gene data show CDR1 as MNHEY and CDR2 as SMNVEV (reference sequence). The CDR3 sequence is 15 residues long. The V end was cut by 9 bases, the J end by 1 base, with 13 bases between. The DNA of the CDR3 is TGTGCCAGTAAACAGGGGAGGTCTGGGGCCAACGTCCTGACTTTC. Encoded protein: CASKQGRSGANVLTF.

This sequence joins TRBV18 and TRBJ2-7; D perhaps matches TRBD2 (5 bases). In germline, CDR1 is KGHSH, CDR2 LQKENI. V was cut by 3 bases and J by 6 bases, with 12 bases left in between. The CDR3 runs to 13 residues. The CDR3 bases are TGTGCCAGCTCACCTCAGGAAGGGAGCGAGCAGTACTTC. This sequence encodes CASSPQEGSEQYF.

The chain combines TRBV4-1 with TRBJ2-5, with a possible D match to TRBD1 (6 bases). Germline loops: CDR1 MGHRA, CDR2 YSYEKL. V shed 3 bases and J shed 4 bases, with 12 bases lying between them. This CDR3 spans 14 amino acids. The CDR3 sequence is CASSQFQGPETQYF. The CDR3 DNA reads TGCGCCAGCAGCCAGTTTCAGGGGCCAGAGACCCAGTACTTC.

This chain links TRBV27 with TRBJ2-2; 8 bases fit TRBD1. This CDR3 is built from 15 residues. V was clipped by 6 bases and J by 1 base; unmatched bases: 4. The germline gives CDR1 MNHEY, CDR2 SMNVEV (reference sequence). In nucleotides, the CDR3 is TGTGCCAGCAGCATAGGGACAGGGAACACCGGGGAGCTGTTTTTT. Translation: CASSIGTGNTGELFF.

The chain links TRBV19 to TRBJ2-3, with TRBD2 matching 8 bases. V was clipped by 4 bases and J by 4 bases; unmatched bases: 7. The V gene's germline CDR1 is LNHDA and CDR2 SQIVND (reference sequence). This CDR3 contains 15 residues. Here the CDR3 DNA reads TGTGCCAGTAGTAGTCCGGGACTAGTACCAGATACGCAGTATTTT. This codes for CASSSPGLVPDTQYF.